This T cell receptor (beta chain) was sequenced in a study of human T cells and chemical hapten exposure. CDR3 length: 15 amino acids. CDR1 is SGHRS and CDR2 is YFSETQ in the germline V gene. Germline trimming cut 0 bases from V and 6 bases from J; bases unmatched to any gene: 4. Individual cDNA molecules (in the library) carried attached unique molecular identifiers. Original methodology: TCR counts had a median of approximately 96,000 per sample and spanned 23,224 to 690,600. From the 5' RACE reads, TCRdb called clonotypes with MiXCR, one entry per CDR3 protein. In this record, the V and J calls reflect TCRdb's handling and not the investigators' own analysis. The data hold 120,000 to 150,000 distinct CDR3 sequences, with about 4.3% observed a single time. This clonotype has at least ten counts. Whole blood, unfractionated, served as the material for total RNA extraction.

The rearrangement links TRBV5-1 to TRBJ1-4; 8 bases line up with TRBD1. The source is a female donor in good health. CDR3 DNA: TGCGCCAGCAGCTTGGGGACAGGGAAATATGAAAAACTGTTTTTT. Translated: CASSLGTGKYEKLFF. Full variable domain (rest looked up from reference TRBV5-1 and TRBJ1-4): KAGVTQTPRYLIKTRGQQVTLSCSPISGHRSVSWYQQTPGQGLQFLFEYFSETQRNKGNFPGRFSGRQFSNSRSEMNVSTLELGDSALYLCASSLGTGKYEKLFFGSGTQLSVL.